These 19 T cell receptor beta chains came from one sample sequenced in a study of regulatory T cells in long-lasting Graves disease. Indicated time point: newly diagnosed GD, antithyroid drugs for less than 3 months. PBMC RNA served as the TCR library source. Arm-PCR of CDR3 regions and iRepertoire HTBI primers were the basis on which TCR beta libraries were built. TCRdb reprocessed the multiplex PCR reads with MiXCR, giving one entry per CDR3 protein. Of about 540,000 distinct CDR3 sequences in the sample, roughly 12% were seen once. The same sample was also studied in work on T cells in Graves' hyperthyroidism and ophthalmopathy.

The sequencing used peripheral blood mononuclear cells (PBMCs), collected at new diagnosis, from a patient treated with antithyroid drugs. These receptors were collected from a man aged 30 to 45 with Graves disease.

This clonotype was found a few times. This chain links TRBV10-3 with TRBJ2-6; D not certain. CDR3 length: 14 amino acids. The germline V and J ends were trimmed by 10 bases and 0 bases, with 10 bases remaining between them. Germline CDR1 and CDR2: ENHRY and SYGVKD. This CDR3 is CATGIDSGANVLTF. CDR3 sequence (DNA): TGTGCCACAGGTATAGACTCTGGGGCCAACGTCCTGACTTTC.

This clonotype was seen ten or more times. This chain links TRBV6-4 with TRBJ2-1; 11 nucleotides align to TRBD2. The V gene's germline CDR1 is MRHNA and CDR2 SNTAGT. Trimming cost V 2 bases and J 0 bases; bases outside gene matches: 6. The length of the CDR3 is 18 residues. CDR3 sequence: CASSDGTSGRRSYNEQFF. The CDR3 DNA follows: TGTGCCAGCAGTGACGGGACTAGCGGAAGACGCTCCTACAATGAGCAGTTCTTC.

V usage is TRBV9 and J usage is TRBJ1-6; 7 positions agree with TRBD1. V trimming: 0 bases; J trimming: 10 bases; junction bases outside the gene matches: 7. CDR1 is SGDLS, CDR2 YYNGEE, per germline. This CDR3 has 15 residues. The CDR3 region is CASSVGGQIPSPLHF. The CDR3 DNA follows: TGTGCCAGCAGCGTAGGGGGACAGATCCCATCACCCCTCCACTTT. Complete variable domain (other parts from reference TRBV9 and TRBJ1-6): DSGVTQTPKHLITATGQRVTLRCSPRSGDLSVYWYQQSLDQGLQFLIQYYNGEERAKGNILERFSAQQFPDLHSELNLSSLELGDSALYFCASSVGGQIPSPLHFGNGTRLTVT.

DNA for the CDR3: TGCAGTGCTAGACCCGGGACAGGGTACAGTCAGCCCCAGCATTTT. Its translation is CSARPGTGYSQPQHF. The V gene is TRBV20-1, the J gene TRBJ1-5; 9 bases agree with TRBD1. Per germline, CDR1 DFQATT and CDR2 SNEGSKA (reference sequence). The CDR3 is 15 amino acids. V shed 2 bases, J shed 6 bases, and the junction held 8 bases outside the gene matches.

This clonotype was observed a few times. This chain uses TRBV20-1 with TRBJ2-1, with 14 bases identical to TRBD2. Losses at the gene ends were 5 bases for V and 9 bases for J; bases not matched to a gene: 6. Per the germline V gene, CDR1 is DFQATT and CDR2 is SNEGSKA (reference sequence). The CDR3 contains 14 residues. CDR3 region: CSAGTSGRDSEQFF. CDR3 nucleotides: TGCAGTGCTGGGACTAGCGGGAGAGATAGTGAGCAGTTCTTC.

This clonotype appeared many times. This chain connects TRBV29-1 to TRBJ2-3, with 7 bases lining up with TRBD1. Per germline, CDR1 SQVTM and CDR2 ANQGSEA. This CDR3 is built from 10 residues. V lost 7 bases to trimming and J lost 9 bases; unmatched junction nucleotides: 4. The CDR3 sequence is CSATGDTQYF. DNA for the CDR3: TGCAGCGCCACAGGGGACACGCAGTATTTT.

This chain uses TRBV25-1 with TRBJ1-5, with no clear D. V was cut by 3 bases and J by 3 bases, with 6 bases left in between. The V gene's germline CDR1 is MGHDK and CDR2 SYGVNS. The CDR3 loop spans 13 amino acids. CDR3 sequence (DNA): TGTGCCAGCAGTGATCGTCACAATCAGCCCCAGCATTTT. As protein: CASSDRHNQPQHF.

The V and J genes are TRBV18 and TRBJ2-7, with D possibly TRBD1 on 6 matching bases. The CDR3 covers 13 residues. Germline-derived CDR1 and CDR2 are KGHSH and LQKENI. Trimming removed 2 bases at V and 3 bases at J, with 8 bases between. The CDR3 sequence: CASSPTGYYEQYF. For the CDR3, the DNA is TGTGCCAGCTCACCAACAGGGTACTACGAGCAGTACTTC.

This chain links TRBV7-9 with TRBJ2-6; D gene uncertain. The germline gives CDR1 SEHNR, CDR2 FQNEAQ (reference sequence). This CDR3 spans 19 amino acids. V lost 0 bases, J lost 2 bases, and 17 bases lay in between. The CDR3 sequence is CASSLAPEGLPPGANVLTF. DNA for the CDR3: TGTGCCAGCAGCTTAGCCCCCGAAGGCCTCCCGCCTGGGGCCAACGTCCTGACTTTC.

This clonotype was seen more than once but under ten times. V gene TRBV5-1 combines with J gene TRBJ2-1; no clear D. This CDR3 region has 13 residues. Germline loops: CDR1 SGHRS, CDR2 YFSETQ. Trimming left V 1 base short and J 6 bases short, with 8 bases between. The CDR3 bases are TGCGCCAGCAGCTTGTCAGGTCCCAATGAGCAGTTCTTC. It codes for CASSLSGPNEQFF.

This clonotype has a count of ten or more. This sequence joins TRBV29-1 and TRBJ2-7; 9 bases are a match to TRBD1. CDR1 and CDR2 from the germline V gene are SQVTM and ANQGSEA. V gave up 6 bases and J gave up 4 bases; unmatched junction bases: 13. The length of the CDR3 is 15 residues. The CDR3 sequence is CSVKNDWDRVYEQYF. CDR3 nucleotide sequence: TGCAGCGTCAAAAACGATTGGGACAGGGTATACGAGCAGTACTTC.

This clonotype was counted many times. The CDR3 spells CASSFMSGSTDTQYF. CDR3 nucleotides: TGTGCCAGCAGCTTCATGAGCGGGAGCACAGATACGCAGTATTTT. The chain couples TRBV5-5 to TRBJ2-3; D may be TRBD2 (6 bases). The germline gives CDR1 SGHKS, CDR2 YYEKEE (reference sequence). V shed 2 bases and J shed 0 bases, with 10 bases lying between them. There are 15 residues in the CDR3. Together with reference TRBV5-5 and TRBJ2-3, the CDR3 gives the full variable domain: DAGVTQSPTHLIKTRGQQVTLRCSPISGHKSVSWYQQVLGQGPQFIFQYYEKEERGRGNFPDRFSARQFPNYSSELNVNALLLGDSALYLCASSFMSGSTDTQYFGPGTRLTVL.

This clonotype turned up a few times. This chain connects TRBV30 to TRBJ2-1; possibly TRBD2 for D (5 bases). From germline, CDR1 is GTSNPN and CDR2 SVGIG (reference sequence). This CDR3 comprises 15 residues. V was cut by 4 bases and J by 1 base, with 14 bases left in between. This chain's CDR3 is CAWKALATSYNEQFF. The CDR3, as DNA: TGTGCCTGGAAGGCCTTAGCGACGTCCTACAATGAGCAGTTCTTC.

This clonotype was seen many times. V is TRBV12-3 or TRBV12-4 and J is TRBJ2-3, with no clear D. There are 14 residues in the CDR3. The V and J ends lost 8 bases and 1 base respectively, with 13 bases between them. The CDR3 loop is CASAPFLRTDTQYF. The CDR3 DNA reads TGTGCCAGCGCACCCTTCTTGCGCACAGATACGCAGTATTTT.

This clonotype was recorded many times. The chain links TRBV13 to TRBJ1-2, with D uncertain. Trimming cost V 4 bases and J 6 bases, with 15 bases left between them. Per the germline V gene, CDR1 is PRHDT and CDR2 is FYEKMQ (reference sequence). CDR3 length: 14 amino acids. CDR3 region: CASSWPGNPHGYTF. The CDR3 nucleotides are TGTGCCAGCAGCTGGCCGGGGAATCCTCATGGCTACACCTTC.

This clonotype was seen only a few times. The rearrangement joins TRBV27 to TRBJ1-5; D may be TRBD1 (6 bases). This CDR3 region has 14 residues. V was cut by 6 bases and J by 5 bases, with 14 bases left in between. Germline lookup yields CDR1 MNHEY and CDR2 SMNVEV (reference sequence). The CDR3 DNA is TGTGCCAGCAGCCCTACGGGGGGCCATCAGCCCCAGCATTTT. It translates to CASSPTGGHQPQHF.

This clonotype was found many times. The rearrangement joins TRBV6-2 or TRBV6-3 to TRBJ2-5, with TRBD1 matching over 9 bases. Germline V lookup: CDR1 MNHEY, CDR2 SVGEGT. The CDR3 runs to 20 residues. J lost 7 bases, V lost 7 bases, and 28 bases had no gene match. The CDR3: CASKYEPAGQGERRLATQYF. The CDR3 DNA sequence: TGTGCCAGCAAGTACGAACCGGCGGGACAGGGCGAACGCCGGCTGGCGACCCAGTACTTC.

The V call is TRBV7-9, the J call TRBJ1-1; D not certain. The germline V gene has CDR1 SEHNR and CDR2 FQNEAQ (reference sequence). V lost 1 base and J lost 1, with 10 bases in between. The CDR3 totals 15 residues. The CDR3 nucleotides are TGTGCCAGCAGCTTAGTGGGCGCCAGGAACACTGAAGCTTTCTTT. Translated: CASSLVGARNTEAFF.

J is TRBJ2-1 and V is TRBV5-5; D call uncertain. Germline V CDR1 and CDR2: SGHKS, YYEKEE (reference sequence). The CDR3 consists of 12 residues. Deletions cut 5 bases from V and 9 bases from J, with 12 bases between. The CDR3 here is CASSLTWGEQFF. DNA for the CDR3: TGTGCCAGCAGTCTCACCTGGGGTGAGCAGTTCTTC.